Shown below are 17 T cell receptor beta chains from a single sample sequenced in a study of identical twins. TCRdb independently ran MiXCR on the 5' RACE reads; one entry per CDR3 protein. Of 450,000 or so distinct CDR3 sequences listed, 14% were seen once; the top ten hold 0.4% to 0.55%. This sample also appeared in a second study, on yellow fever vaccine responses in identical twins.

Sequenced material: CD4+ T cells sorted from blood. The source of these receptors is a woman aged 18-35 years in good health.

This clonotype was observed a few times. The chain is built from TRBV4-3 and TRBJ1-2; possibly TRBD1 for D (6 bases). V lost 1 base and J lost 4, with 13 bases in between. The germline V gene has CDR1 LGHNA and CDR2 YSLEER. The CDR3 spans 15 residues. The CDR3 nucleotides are TGCGCCAGCAGCCAAGTGGCAGGGGAAGCCTATGGCTACACCTTC. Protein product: CASSQVAGEAYGYTF.

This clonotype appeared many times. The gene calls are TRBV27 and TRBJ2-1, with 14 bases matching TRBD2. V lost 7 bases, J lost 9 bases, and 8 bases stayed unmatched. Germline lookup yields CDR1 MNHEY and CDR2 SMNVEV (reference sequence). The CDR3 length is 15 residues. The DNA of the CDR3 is TGTGCCAGCACCCGTAGACTAGCGGGGGGGGGTGAGCAGTTCTTC. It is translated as CASTRRLAGGGEQFF.

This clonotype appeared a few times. The CDR3 coding sequence is TGCAATCGAAGGGGGACTAGCTCTACCACGATCCATGAGCAGTTCTTC. Its translation is CNRRGTSSTTIHEQFF. The chain joins TRBV20-1 to TRBJ2-1; 9 bases agree with TRBD2. The germline gives CDR1 DFQATT, CDR2 SNEGSKA (reference sequence). The CDR3 sequence is 16 residues long.

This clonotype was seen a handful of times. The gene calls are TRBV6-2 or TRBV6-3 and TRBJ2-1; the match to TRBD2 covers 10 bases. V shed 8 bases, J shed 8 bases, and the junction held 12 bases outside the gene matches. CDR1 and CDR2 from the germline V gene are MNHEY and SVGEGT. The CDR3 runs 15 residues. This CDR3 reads CASAHSGRILDEQFF. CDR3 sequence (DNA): TGTGCCAGCGCTCATAGCGGGAGGATTTTGGATGAGCAGTTCTTC.

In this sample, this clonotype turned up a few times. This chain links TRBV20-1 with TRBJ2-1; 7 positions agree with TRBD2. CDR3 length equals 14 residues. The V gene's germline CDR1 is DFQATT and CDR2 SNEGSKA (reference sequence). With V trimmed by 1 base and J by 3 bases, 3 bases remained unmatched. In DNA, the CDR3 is TGCAGTGCTAGAGCGGCGGGGGACTACAATGAGCAGTTCTTC. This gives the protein CSARAAGDYNEQFF.

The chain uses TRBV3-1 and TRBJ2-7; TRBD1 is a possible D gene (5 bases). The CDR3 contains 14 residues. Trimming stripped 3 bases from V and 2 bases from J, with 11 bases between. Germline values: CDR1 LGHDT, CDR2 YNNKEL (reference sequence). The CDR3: CASSQTRVTYEQYF. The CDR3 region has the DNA TGTGCCAGCAGCCAGACCAGGGTCACCTACGAGCAGTACTTC.

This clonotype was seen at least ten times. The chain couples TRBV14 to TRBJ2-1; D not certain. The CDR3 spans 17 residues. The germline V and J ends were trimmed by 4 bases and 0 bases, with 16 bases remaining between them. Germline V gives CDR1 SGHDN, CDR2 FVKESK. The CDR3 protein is CASSLNPTTSSYNEQFF. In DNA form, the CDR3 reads TGTGCCAGCAGCCTAAACCCGACAACGAGCTCCTACAATGAGCAGTTCTTC.

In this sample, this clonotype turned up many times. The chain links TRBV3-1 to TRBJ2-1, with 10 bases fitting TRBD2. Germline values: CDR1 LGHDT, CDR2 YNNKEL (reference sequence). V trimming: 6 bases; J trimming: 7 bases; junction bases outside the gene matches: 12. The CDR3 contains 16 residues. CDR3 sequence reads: CASRDLTSGFGNEQFF. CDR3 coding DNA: TGTGCCAGCAGGGACCTGACTAGCGGGTTTGGGAATGAGCAGTTCTTC.

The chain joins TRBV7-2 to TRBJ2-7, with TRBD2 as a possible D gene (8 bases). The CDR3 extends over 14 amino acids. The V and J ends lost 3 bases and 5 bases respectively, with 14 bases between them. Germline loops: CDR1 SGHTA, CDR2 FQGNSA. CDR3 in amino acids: CASSFGRGLDEQYF. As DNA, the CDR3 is TGTGCCAGCAGCTTCGGGAGGGGGCTCGACGAGCAGTACTTC. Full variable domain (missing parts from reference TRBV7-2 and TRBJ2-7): GAGVSQSPSNKVTEKGKDVELRCDPISGHTALYWYRQSLGQGLEFLIYFQGNSAPDKSGLPSDRFSAERTGGSVSTLTIQRTQQEDSAVYLCASSFGRGLDEQYFGPGTRLTVT.

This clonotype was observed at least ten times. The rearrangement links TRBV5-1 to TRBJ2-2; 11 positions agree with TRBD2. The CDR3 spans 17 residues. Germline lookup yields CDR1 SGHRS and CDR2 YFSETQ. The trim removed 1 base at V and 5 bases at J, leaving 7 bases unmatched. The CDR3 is CASSLTSGSFQTGELFF. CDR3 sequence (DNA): TGCGCCAGCAGCTTGACTAGCGGGAGCTTCCAAACCGGGGAGCTGTTTTTT.

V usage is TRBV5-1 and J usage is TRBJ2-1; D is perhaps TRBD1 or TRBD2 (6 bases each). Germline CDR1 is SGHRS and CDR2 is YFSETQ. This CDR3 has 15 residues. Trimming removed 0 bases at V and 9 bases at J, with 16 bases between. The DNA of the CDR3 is TGCGCCAGCAGCTTGGAAGGGGGGCCAGGTGGTGAGCAGTTCTTC. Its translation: CASSLEGGPGGEQFF.

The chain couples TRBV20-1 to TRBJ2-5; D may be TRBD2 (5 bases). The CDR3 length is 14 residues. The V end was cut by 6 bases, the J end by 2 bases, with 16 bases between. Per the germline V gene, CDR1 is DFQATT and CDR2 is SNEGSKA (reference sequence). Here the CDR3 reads CSARLMVIQETQYF. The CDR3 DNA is TGCAGTGCCCGACTAATGGTCATTCAAGAGACCCAGTACTTC.

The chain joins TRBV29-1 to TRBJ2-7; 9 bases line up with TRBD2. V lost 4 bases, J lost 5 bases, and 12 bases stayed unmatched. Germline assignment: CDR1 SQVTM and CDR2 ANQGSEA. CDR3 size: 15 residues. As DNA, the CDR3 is TGCAGCGTTGGGACTAGACTAGCGGCCAGGAACGAGCAGTACTTC. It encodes CSVGTRLAARNEQYF.

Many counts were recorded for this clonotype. The CDR3 nucleotides are TGTGCCAGCAGCCCACAGACAGGGACCACCGGGGAGCTGTTTTTT. Translated: CASSPQTGTTGELFF. The V gene is TRBV5-6, the J gene TRBJ2-2, with 7 nucleotides matching TRBD1. The germline V gene encodes CDR1 SGHDT and CDR2 YYEEEE. CDR3 size: 15 residues. The ends lost 4 bases at V and 4 bases at J; junction bases unmatched: 7. Full variable domain (missing parts from reference TRBV5-6 and TRBJ2-2): DAGVTQSPTHLIKTRGQQVTLRCSPKSGHDTVSWYQQALGQGPQFIFQYYEEEERQRGNFPDRFSGHQFPNYSSELNVNALLLGDSALYLCASSPQTGTTGELFFGEGSRLTVL.

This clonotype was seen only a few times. The CDR3 spells CASSLKLTGPYEQYF. Written as DNA, the CDR3 is TGTGCCAGCAGCTTGAAGCTGACAGGGCCCTACGAGCAGTACTTC. The rearrangement links TRBV7-2 to TRBJ2-7; 7 bases are shared with TRBD1. V gave up 3 bases and J gave up 2 bases; unmatched junction bases: 7. The germline V gene has CDR1 SGHTA and CDR2 FQGNSA. The CDR3 length is 15 residues.

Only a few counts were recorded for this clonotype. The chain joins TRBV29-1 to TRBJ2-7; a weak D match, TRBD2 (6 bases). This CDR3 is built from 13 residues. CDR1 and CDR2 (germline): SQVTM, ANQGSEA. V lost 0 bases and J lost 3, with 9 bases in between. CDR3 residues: CSVEELAGYEQYF. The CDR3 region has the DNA TGCAGCGTTGAAGAACTAGCCGGCTACGAGCAGTACTTC.

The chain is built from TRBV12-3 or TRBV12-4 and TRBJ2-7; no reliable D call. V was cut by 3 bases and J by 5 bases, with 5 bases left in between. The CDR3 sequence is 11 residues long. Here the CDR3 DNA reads TGTGCCAGCAGTTTCGCCCACGAGCAGTACTTC. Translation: CASSFAHEQYF.